This T cell receptor beta chain was retrieved from a study of blood T cell repertoires in COVID-19. Overall study: The origin of the acute and convalescent COVID-19 samples was the United States, Italy and Spain.

The table came from immunoSEQ multiplex PCR; TCRdb's copy has only in-frame clones and leaves some out. The data show roughly 500,000 clones, 85% to 90% seen once. V gave up 1 base and J gave up 3 bases, with 7 bases separating them. The CDR3 runs to 14 residues. Germline V gene sequence: CDR1 SGHTA, CDR2 FQGNSA. Researchers sorted participants into cohorts using their self-reported clinical history. The V call is TRBV7-2, the J call TRBJ2-1; D is ambiguous. The sample consisted of PBMCs or T cells enriched from blood (not recorded which). The TCR was taken from a woman between 40 and 50 years old who had recovered from COVID-19. The DNA of the CDR3 is TGTGCCAGCAGCTTAGACAGCAACTACAATGAGCAGTTCTTC. As protein: CASSLDSNYNEQFF. Full variable domain (missing parts from reference TRBV7-2 and TRBJ2-1): GAGVSQSPSNKVTEKGKDVELRCDPISGHTALYWYRQSLGQGLEFLIYFQGNSAPDKSGLPSDRFSAERTGGSVSTLTIQRTQQEDSAVYLCASSLDSNYNEQFFGPGTRLTVL.